A single sample is the source of the 17 T cell receptor beta chains below, sequenced in a study of T cell responses to AZD1222 COVID-19 vaccine. Sequenced by immunoSEQ multiplex PCR; TCRdb stores in-frame clones only, minus some. This table has tens of thousands of clones, approximately 85% appearing once. The sample in question was peripheral blood, obtained 28 days after the second AZD1222 dose. The receptors shown here come from an adult who received the AZD1222 COVID-19 vaccine.

V is TRBV28 and J is TRBJ2-1; 8 bases are shared with TRBD1. Germline-derived CDR1 and CDR2 are MDHEN and SYDVKM. CDR3 length: 19 residues. V lost 3 bases, J lost 1 base, and 14 bases stayed unmatched. Here the CDR3 reads CASSFPPVVGQVSYNEQFF. Here the CDR3 DNA reads TGTGCCAGCAGTTTTCCCCCCGTTGTGGGACAGGTTTCCTACAATGAGCAGTTCTTC.

V and J are TRBV19 and TRBJ1-4, with a tentative D call TRBD1 (5 bases). Per the germline V gene, CDR1 is LNHDA and CDR2 is SQIVND (reference sequence). V was cut by 6 bases and J by 2 bases, with 13 bases left in between. The CDR3 extends over 15 amino acids. CDR3 nucleotide sequence: TGTGCCAGTAGGGGACGAGCAGCTACTAATGAAAAACTGTTTTTT. Its translation: CASRGRAATNEKLFF.

V gene TRBV6-1 combines with J gene TRBJ1-6, with D perhaps matching TRBD1 (5 bases). The CDR3 totals 15 residues. Germline CDR1 MNHNS, CDR2 SASEGT. Trimming removed 3 bases at V and 10 bases at J, with 16 bases between. The CDR3 reads CASSEWSGSGSPLHF. CDR3 nucleotide sequence: TGTGCCAGCAGTGAGTGGTCAGGGTCGGGGTCACCCCTCCACTTT.

The chain couples TRBV28 to TRBJ2-2; 9 bases are shared with TRBD1. The CDR3 is 15 residues long. The germline V gene has CDR1 MDHEN and CDR2 SYDVKM. V was pared by 5 bases and J by 4 bases, with 5 bases of the junction left unmatched. In nucleotides, the CDR3 is TGTGCCAGCAGTCCATTGGACAGGGGCACCGGGGAGCTGTTTTTT. The encoded protein is CASSPLDRGTGELFF.

CDR3 nucleotide sequence: TGTGCCAGCAGCCAAGCTTCGGTTGGGGGCAGGAACACCATATATTTT. Its translation is CASSQASVGGRNTIYF. The chain joins TRBV3-1 (or the pseudogene TRBV3-2) to TRBJ1-3; D perhaps matches TRBD1 (6 bases). Trimming took off 1 base at V and 7 bases at J, with 17 bases between the two ends. Germline values: CDR1 LGHDT, CDR2 YNNKEL (reference sequence). The CDR3 is 16 amino acids.

The chain links TRBV10-3 to TRBJ1-1; maybe TRBD1 (6 bases). This CDR3 contains 15 residues. V was shortened by 0 bases and J by 1 base, with 9 bases between the two germline ends. CDR1 is ENHRY and CDR2 is SYGVKD in the germline V gene. The CDR3 here is CAISESGGANTEAFF. The CDR3 DNA reads TGTGCCATCAGTGAGTCGGGGGGCGCGAACACTGAAGCTTTCTTT.

As concerns this clone: Other DNA sequences in this sample translate to the same CDR3. The chain recombines TRBV10-3 with TRBJ1-3; a possible D gene is TRBD1 (5 bases). Trimming shortened V by 0 bases and J by 2 bases, and 11 bases separated the two germline ends. The length of the CDR3 is 16 residues. Germline V gene sequence: CDR1 ENHRY, CDR2 SYGVKD. The DNA for the CDR3 is TGTGCCATCAGTGAGTCAGTATGGGGCACTGGAAACACCATATATTTT. Residues: CAISESVWGTGNTIYF.

This chain links TRBV7-9 with TRBJ1-1; unclear D gene. Trimming shortened V by 6 bases and J by 1 base, and 15 bases separated the two germline ends. The CDR3 runs 15 residues. Per germline, CDR1 SEHNR and CDR2 FQNEAQ (reference sequence). This CDR3 reads CASSSIPGTNTEAFF. The CDR3 DNA is TGTGCCAGCAGTTCCATCCCGGGAACGAACACTGAAGCTTTCTTT.

The J gene is TRBJ2-3, the V gene TRBV5-4; D not certain. V lost 4 bases to trimming and J lost 2 bases, with 8 bases between them. The CDR3 loop spans 13 amino acids. Germline CDR1 is SGHNT and CDR2 is YYREEE (reference sequence). DNA of the CDR3: TGTGCCAGCAGCAGTTTCTCCACAGATACGCAGTATTTT. Protein: CASSSFSTDTQYF.

V and J are TRBV5-1 and TRBJ2-2; 7 nucleotides align to TRBD1. CDR3 length equals 17 residues. After removal of 3 bases from V and 0 bases from J, the junction contained 8 bases not matched to a gene. Germline loops: CDR1 SGHRS, CDR2 YFSETQ. The CDR3 sequence: CASSSQPGQSNTGELFF. The CDR3 DNA follows: TGCGCCAGCAGCTCACAACCGGGACAGTCGAACACCGGGGAGCTGTTTTTT.

The rearrangement joins TRBV4-1 to TRBJ2-2; 9 bases fit TRBD1. This CDR3 spans 17 amino acids. V trimming: 0 bases; J trimming: 4 bases; junction bases outside the gene matches: 6. Germline-derived CDR1 and CDR2 are MGHRA and YSYEKL. The CDR3 protein is CASSQDPRDRVTGELFF. The CDR3 bases are TGCGCCAGCAGCCAAGATCCGAGGGACAGGGTCACCGGGGAGCTGTTTTTT.

The chain has TRBV11-3 and TRBJ2-1; 9 bases are shared with TRBD2. This CDR3 comprises 15 residues. J lost 4 bases, V lost 3 bases, and 4 bases had no gene match. The germline gives CDR1 SGHNT, CDR2 YENEEA. The CDR3 spells CASSLRAGGYNEQFF. The CDR3 coding sequence is TGTGCCAGCAGCTTGAGAGCGGGGGGTTACAATGAGCAGTTCTTC.

The chain has TRBV11-2 and TRBJ1-2, with D possibly being TRBD1 (5 bases). Per germline, CDR1 SGHAT and CDR2 FQNNGV. Trimming took off 5 bases at V and 2 bases at J, with 12 bases between the two ends. This CDR3 contains 14 residues. CDR3 region: CASSGGTGNYGYTF. As DNA, the CDR3 is TGTGCCAGCAGCGGCGGGACTGGGAACTATGGCTACACCTTC.

The J gene is TRBJ2-7, the V gene TRBV5-1, with 7 positions matching TRBD1. V lost 4 bases to trimming and J lost 5 bases; unmatched junction nucleotides: 9. This CDR3 region has 14 residues. Germline CDR1 SGHRS, CDR2 YFSETQ. CDR3 bases: TGCGCCAGCAGCGGCGGGTCCAGGGGGAACGAGCAGTACTTC. Its protein is CASSGGSRGNEQYF.

V is TRBV10-2 and J is TRBJ2-7; D remains ambiguous. From germline, CDR1 is WSHSY and CDR2 SAAADI. Trimming took off 6 bases at V and 4 bases at J, with 10 bases between the two ends. The CDR3 is made up of 12 amino acids. CDR3 region: CASSGSEYEQYF. DNA of the CDR3: TGCGCCAGCAGCGGGTCTGAATACGAGCAGTACTTC.

V and J are TRBV11-2 and TRBJ2-7; 12 positions agree with TRBD2. Trimming cost V 4 bases and J 2 bases; bases outside gene matches: 9. The CDR3 runs 17 residues. Germline V lookup: CDR1 SGHAT, CDR2 FQNNGV. This CDR3 reads CASSYGLAGTLAYEQYF. For the CDR3, the DNA is TGTGCCAGCAGCTACGGACTAGCGGGGACCTTAGCCTACGAGCAGTACTTC.

The CDR3: CASSPRTSGPLNTGELFF. CDR3 nucleotide sequence: TGTGCCAGCAGCCCTCGGACTAGCGGGCCACTGAACACCGGGGAGCTGTTTTTT. V usage is TRBV3-1 (or the pseudogene TRBV3-2) and J usage is TRBJ2-2; 11 bases line up with TRBD2. The germline CDR1 and CDR2 sequences are LGHDT and YNNKEL (reference sequence). The CDR3 has 18 residues. Trimming took 4 bases from V and 1 from J; bases not matched to a gene: 8.